This TCR beta chain was found in a study of blood T cell repertoires in COVID-19. About the research overall: Acute and convalescent COVID-19 samples came from the United States, Italy and Spain.

The CDR3 has 13 amino acids. Germline CDR1 is LNHDA and CDR2 is SQIVND (reference sequence). The V end lost 4 bases, the J end lost 5 bases, and 11 bases lay between the germline ends. Clones were sequenced by immunoSEQ multiplex PCR, and TCRdb holds only the in-frame ones, with some missing. The data contain some 33,000 clones, almost 85% of them singletons. The sample was peripheral blood. The clonotype was recovered from a man aged 60 to 69 with active COVID-19. J is TRBJ2-5 and V is TRBV19, with D tentatively TRBD2 (5 bases). CDR3 loop: CASSTTRYETQYF. In DNA form, the CDR3 reads TGTGCCAGTAGTACTACTAGATATGAGACCCAGTACTTC.